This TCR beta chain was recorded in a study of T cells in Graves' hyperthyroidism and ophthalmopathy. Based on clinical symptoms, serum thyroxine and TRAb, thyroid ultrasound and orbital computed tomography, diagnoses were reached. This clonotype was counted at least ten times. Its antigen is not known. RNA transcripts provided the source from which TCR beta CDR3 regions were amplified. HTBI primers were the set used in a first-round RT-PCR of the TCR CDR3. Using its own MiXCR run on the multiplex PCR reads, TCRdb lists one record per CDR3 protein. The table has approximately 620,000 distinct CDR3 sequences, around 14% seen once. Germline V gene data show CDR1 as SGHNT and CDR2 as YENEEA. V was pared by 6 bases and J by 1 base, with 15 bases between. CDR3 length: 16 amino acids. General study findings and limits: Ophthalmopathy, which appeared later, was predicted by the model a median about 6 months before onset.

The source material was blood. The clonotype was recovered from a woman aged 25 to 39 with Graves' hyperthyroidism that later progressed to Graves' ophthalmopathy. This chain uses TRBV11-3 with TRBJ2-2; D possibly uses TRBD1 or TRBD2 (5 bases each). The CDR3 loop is CASSSSGGGNTGELFF. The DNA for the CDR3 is TGTGCCAGCAGTTCCTCCGGTGGGGGGAACACCGGGGAGCTGTTTTTT.